The sequence of this T cell receptor beta chain was determined in a study of cytomegalovirus exposure and HLA in healthy donors. Whole-study findings and limits: Rare TCR sequences dominated, though some public TCRs recurred in many donors. 16,951 TCR beta sequences were associated with HLA alleles at 0.05 false discovery rate in a later analysis.

Of note for this clone: Its antigen is unidentified.

Trimming removed 6 bases from V and 3 bases from J, with 11 bases in between. Germline V gene lookup returns CDR1 MGHDK and CDR2 SYGVNS. The CDR3 is 14 residues long. PCR employed 60 Vbeta and 13 Jbeta primers. Data came from immunoSEQ multiplex PCR; TCRdb stores just in-frame clones and leaves some out. The sample comprises about 150,000 clones, approximately 88% of which are singletons, and roughly 1.4% rests with the top ten. The chain has TRBV25-1 and TRBJ2-2, with D possibly TRBD1 on 5 matching bases. The sequence was collected from a young woman in good health and CMV-seronegative. Sequenced: PBMCs. The CDR3 DNA reads TGTGCCAGCAGGGGGCTGACAGACACCGGGGAGCTGTTTTTT. Its protein is CASRGLTDTGELFF.